The T cell receptor beta chain described here comes from a study of a mutant IDH1 vaccine in newly diagnosed glioma. Background on the study: Visit V12 was scheduled at week 35 and visit V13 at week 47.

Produced via immunoSEQ multiplex PCR; TCRdb's table is partial and in-frame only. The table records about 52,000 clones, approximately 80% of them present only once. V lost 6 bases to trimming and J lost 2 bases, with 0 bases between them. Germline V gene data show CDR1 as KGHSH and CDR2 as LQKENI. There are 10 residues in the CDR3. As regards this clone: Its antigen is unidentified.

The time point is: week 47, end of study. Doses of 300 ug of mutant IDH1 20-mer peptide were given with topical imiquimod. The sequence came from a woman aged 40 to 50 with glioma. Some clones in this sample may be carry-over from other donors' samples. The source was PBMCs, collected from a glioma patient whose treatment included an IDH1 peptide vaccine. V usage is TRBV18 and J usage is TRBJ2-3; D ambiguous. The CDR3 spells CASSTDTQYF. CDR3 DNA sequence: TGTGCCAGCTCCACAGATACGCAGTATTTT.